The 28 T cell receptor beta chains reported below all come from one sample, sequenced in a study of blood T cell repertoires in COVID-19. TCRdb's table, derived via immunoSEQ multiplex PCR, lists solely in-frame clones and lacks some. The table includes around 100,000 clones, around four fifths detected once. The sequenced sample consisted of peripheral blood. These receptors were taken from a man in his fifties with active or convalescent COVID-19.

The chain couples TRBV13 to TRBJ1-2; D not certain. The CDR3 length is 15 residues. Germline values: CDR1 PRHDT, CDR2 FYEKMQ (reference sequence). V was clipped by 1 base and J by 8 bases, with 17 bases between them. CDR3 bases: TGTGCCAGCAGCTTAGCGGCGGAGGAGAAGTTGGGCTACACCTTC. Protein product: CASSLAAEEKLGYTF.

The CDR3 DNA is TGTGCCAGCAGTGAAAGGACTTCCCCTTTCCCGTACGAGCAGTACTTC. Its protein product is CASSERTSPFPYEQYF. This rearrangement joins TRBV6-1 to TRBJ2-7, with D possibly TRBD2 on 5 matching bases. This CDR3 contains 16 residues. Germline CDR1 reads MNHNS; CDR2 reads SASEGT. V gave up 2 bases and J gave up 4 bases, with 18 bases separating them.

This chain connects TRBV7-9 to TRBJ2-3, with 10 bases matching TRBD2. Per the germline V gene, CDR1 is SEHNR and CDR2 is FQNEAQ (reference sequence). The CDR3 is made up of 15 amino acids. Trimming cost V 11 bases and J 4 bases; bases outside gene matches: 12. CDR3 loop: CAAEREGPRADTQYF. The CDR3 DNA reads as TGTGCCGCGGAGCGGGAGGGCCCTCGGGCAGATACGCAGTATTTT.

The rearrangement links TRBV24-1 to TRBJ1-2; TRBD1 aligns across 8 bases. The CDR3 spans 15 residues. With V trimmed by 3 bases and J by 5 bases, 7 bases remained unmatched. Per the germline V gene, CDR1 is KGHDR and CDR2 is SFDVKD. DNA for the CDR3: TGTGCCACCAGTGATCCATCAGGGGGCGGGTATGGCTACACCTTC. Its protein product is CATSDPSGGGYGYTF.

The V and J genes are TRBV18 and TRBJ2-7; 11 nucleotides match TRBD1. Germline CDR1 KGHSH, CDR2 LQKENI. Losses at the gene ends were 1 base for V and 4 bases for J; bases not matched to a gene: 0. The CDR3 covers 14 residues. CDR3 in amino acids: CASSPRDRGYEQYF. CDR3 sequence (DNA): TGTGCCAGCTCACCACGGGACAGGGGGTACGAGCAGTACTTC.

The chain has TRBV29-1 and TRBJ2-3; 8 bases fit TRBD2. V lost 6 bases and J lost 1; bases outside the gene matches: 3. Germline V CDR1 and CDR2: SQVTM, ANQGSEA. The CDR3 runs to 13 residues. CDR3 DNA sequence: TGCAGCGTACCGGGACTAGGCACAGATACGCAGTATTTT. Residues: CSVPGLGTDTQYF.

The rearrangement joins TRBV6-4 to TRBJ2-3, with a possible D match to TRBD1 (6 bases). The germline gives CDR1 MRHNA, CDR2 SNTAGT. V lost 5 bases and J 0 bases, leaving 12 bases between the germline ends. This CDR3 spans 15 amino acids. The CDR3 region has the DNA TGTGCCAGCAGTCAAGGACAGACTAGCACAGATACGCAGTATTTT. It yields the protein CASSQGQTSTDTQYF.

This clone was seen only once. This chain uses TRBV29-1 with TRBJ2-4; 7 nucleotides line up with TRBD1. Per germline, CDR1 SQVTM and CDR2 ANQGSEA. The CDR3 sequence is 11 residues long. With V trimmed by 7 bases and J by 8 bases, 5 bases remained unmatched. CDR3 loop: CSGRTGDIQYF. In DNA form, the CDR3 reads TGCAGCGGTCGAACAGGGGACATTCAGTACTTC.

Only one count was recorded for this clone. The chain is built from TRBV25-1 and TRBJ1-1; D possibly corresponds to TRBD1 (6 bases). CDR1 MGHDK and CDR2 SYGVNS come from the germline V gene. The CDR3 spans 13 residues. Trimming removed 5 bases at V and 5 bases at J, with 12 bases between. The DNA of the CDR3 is TGTGCCAGCAGTTCTTCAGGGGAAACTGAAGCTTTCTTT. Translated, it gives CASSSSGETEAFF.

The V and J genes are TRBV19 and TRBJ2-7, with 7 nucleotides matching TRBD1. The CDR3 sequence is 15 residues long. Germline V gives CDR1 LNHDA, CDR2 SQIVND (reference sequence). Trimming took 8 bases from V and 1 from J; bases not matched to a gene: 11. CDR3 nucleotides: TGTGCCAGTGCCGCTTCGAAGGGGGCGTCCTACGAGCAGTACTTC. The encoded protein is CASAASKGASYEQYF.

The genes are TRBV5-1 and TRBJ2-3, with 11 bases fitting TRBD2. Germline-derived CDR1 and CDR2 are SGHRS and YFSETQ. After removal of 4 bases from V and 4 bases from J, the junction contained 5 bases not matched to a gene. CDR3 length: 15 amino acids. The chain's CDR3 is CASSVSGRVSDTQYF. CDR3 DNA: TGCGCCAGCAGCGTTAGCGGGAGGGTGTCAGATACGCAGTATTTT.

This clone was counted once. This CDR3 is CASRGQGFDNEQFF. CDR3 bases: TGTGCCAGCAGGGGACAGGGATTTGACAATGAGCAGTTCTTC. The V gene is TRBV2, the J gene TRBJ2-1; TRBD1 matches 9 bases. Germline values: CDR1 SNHLY, CDR2 FYNNEI. The CDR3 totals 14 residues. J lost 5 bases, V lost 6 bases, and 5 bases had no gene match.

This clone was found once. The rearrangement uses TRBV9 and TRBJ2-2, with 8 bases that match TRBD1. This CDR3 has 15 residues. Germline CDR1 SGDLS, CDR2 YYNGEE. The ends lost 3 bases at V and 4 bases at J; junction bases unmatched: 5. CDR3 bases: TGTGCCAGCAGCGCCCAGGGGGCGGGCACCGGGGAGCTGTTTTTT. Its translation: CASSAQGAGTGELFF. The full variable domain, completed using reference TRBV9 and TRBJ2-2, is DSGVTQTPKHLITATGQRVTLRCSPRSGDLSVYWYQQSLDQGLQFLIQYYNGEERAKGNILERFSAQQFPDLHSELNLSSLELGDSALYFCASSAQGAGTGELFFGEGSRLTVL.

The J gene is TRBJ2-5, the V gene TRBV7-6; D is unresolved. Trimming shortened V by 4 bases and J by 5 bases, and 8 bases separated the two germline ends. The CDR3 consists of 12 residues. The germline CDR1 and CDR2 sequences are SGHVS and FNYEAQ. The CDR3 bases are TGTGCCAGCAGCTCCCGGCGGGAGACCCAGTACTTC. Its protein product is CASSSRRETQYF. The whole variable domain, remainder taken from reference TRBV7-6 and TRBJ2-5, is GAGVSQSPRYKVTKRGQDVALRCDPISGHVSLYWYRQALGQGPEFLTYFNYEAQQDKSGLPNDRFSAERPEGSISTLTIQRTEQRDSAMYRCASSSRRETQYFGPGTRLLVL.

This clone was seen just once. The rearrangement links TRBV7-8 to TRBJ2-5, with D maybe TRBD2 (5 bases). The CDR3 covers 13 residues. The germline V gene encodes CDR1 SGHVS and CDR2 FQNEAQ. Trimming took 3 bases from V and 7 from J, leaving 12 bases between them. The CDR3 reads CASSLTLGGTQYF. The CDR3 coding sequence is TGTGCCAGCAGCTTGACCTTAGGAGGGACCCAGTACTTC.

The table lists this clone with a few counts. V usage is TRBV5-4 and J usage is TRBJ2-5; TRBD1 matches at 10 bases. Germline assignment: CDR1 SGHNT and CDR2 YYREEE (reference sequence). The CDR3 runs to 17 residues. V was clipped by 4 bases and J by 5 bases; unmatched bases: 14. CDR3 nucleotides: TGTGCCAGCAGCCCGGCGCTGGGACAGGGGTACATGGAGACCCAGTACTTC. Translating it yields CASSPALGQGYMETQYF.

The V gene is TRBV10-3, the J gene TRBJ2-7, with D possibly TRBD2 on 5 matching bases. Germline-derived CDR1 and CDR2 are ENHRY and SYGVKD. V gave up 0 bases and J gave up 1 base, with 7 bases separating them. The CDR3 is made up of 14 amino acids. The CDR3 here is CAISESEVSYEQYF. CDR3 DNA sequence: TGTGCCATCAGTGAGTCGGAGGTTTCCTACGAGCAGTACTTC.

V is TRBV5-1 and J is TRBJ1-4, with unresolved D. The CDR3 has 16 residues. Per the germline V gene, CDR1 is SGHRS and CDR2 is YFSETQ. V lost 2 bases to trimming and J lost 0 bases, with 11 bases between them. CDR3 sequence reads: CASSLGGFATNEKLFF. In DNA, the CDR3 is TGCGCCAGCAGCTTAGGAGGTTTTGCAACTAATGAAAAACTGTTTTTT.

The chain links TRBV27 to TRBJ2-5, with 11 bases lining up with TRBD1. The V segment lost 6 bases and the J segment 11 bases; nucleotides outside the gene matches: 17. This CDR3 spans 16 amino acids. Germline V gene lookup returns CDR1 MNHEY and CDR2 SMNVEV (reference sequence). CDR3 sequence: CASSLRRTGGYQRQYF. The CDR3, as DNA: TGTGCCAGCAGCCTGCGAAGGACAGGGGGCTACCAACGGCAGTACTTC.

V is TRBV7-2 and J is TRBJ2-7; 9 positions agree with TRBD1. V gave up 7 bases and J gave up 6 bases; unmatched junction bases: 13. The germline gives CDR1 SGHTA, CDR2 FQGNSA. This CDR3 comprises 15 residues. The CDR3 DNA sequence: TGTGCCAGCACCACGGCGGGGACAGGGCCTCTCGAGCAGTACTTC. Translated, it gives CASTTAGTGPLEQYF.

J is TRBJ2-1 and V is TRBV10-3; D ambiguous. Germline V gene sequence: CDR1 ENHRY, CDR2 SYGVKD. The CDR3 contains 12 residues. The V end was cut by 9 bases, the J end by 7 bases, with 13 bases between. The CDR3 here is CAITGYGNEQFF. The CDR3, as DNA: TGTGCCATAACCGGGTACGGGAATGAGCAGTTCTTC.

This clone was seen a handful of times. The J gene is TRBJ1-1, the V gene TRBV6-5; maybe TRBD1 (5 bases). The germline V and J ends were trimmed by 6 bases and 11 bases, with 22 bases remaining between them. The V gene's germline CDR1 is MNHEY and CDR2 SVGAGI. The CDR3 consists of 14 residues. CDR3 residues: CASRPPDGGKVAFF. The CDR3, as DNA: TGTGCCAGCAGACCCCCGGACGGGGGGAAAGTCGCTTTCTTT.

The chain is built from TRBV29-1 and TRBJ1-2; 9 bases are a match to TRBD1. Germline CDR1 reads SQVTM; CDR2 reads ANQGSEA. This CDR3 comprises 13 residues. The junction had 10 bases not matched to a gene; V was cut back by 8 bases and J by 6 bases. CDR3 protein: CSHDGTGNDGYTF. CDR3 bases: TGCAGCCATGACGGGACAGGGAATGATGGCTACACCTTC.

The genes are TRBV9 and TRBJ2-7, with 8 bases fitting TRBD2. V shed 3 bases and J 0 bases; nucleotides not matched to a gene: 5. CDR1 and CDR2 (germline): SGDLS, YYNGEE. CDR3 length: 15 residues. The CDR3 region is CASSGLSGTSYEQYF. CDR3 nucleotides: TGTGCCAGCAGCGGACTTAGCGGGACCTCCTACGAGCAGTACTTC.

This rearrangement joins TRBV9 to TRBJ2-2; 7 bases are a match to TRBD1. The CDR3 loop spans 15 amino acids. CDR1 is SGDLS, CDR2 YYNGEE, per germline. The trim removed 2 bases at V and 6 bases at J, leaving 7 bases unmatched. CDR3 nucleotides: TGTGCCAGCAGCGTCCAGGGGGATATTTCCGGGGAGCTGTTTTTT. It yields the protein CASSVQGDISGELFF.

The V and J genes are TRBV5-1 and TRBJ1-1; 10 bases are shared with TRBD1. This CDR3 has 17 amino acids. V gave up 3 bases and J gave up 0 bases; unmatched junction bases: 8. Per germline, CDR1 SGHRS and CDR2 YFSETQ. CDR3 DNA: TGCGCCAGCAGCTGGAGGGGACAGGGGACCTTGAACACTGAAGCTTTCTTT. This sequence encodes CASSWRGQGTLNTEAFF.

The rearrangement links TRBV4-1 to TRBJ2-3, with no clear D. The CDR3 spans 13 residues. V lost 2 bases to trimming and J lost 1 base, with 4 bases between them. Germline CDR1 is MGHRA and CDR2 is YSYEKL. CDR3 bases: TGCGCCAGCAGCCAACTAGGCACAGATACGCAGTATTTT. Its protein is CASSQLGTDTQYF.

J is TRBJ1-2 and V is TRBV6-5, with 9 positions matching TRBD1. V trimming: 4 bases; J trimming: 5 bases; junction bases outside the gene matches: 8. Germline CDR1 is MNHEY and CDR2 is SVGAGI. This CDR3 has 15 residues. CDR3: CASSSRTGVVYGYTF. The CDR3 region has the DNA TGTGCCAGCAGTTCCAGGACAGGGGTAGTGTATGGCTACACCTTC.